This T cell receptor beta chain was recovered during a study of T cells after yellow fever vaccination. Study-level findings and limits: Once the booster was given, most primary-vaccination clones reappeared, at approximately 97% for CD4 and roughly 86% for CD8.

J lost 5 bases, V lost 0 bases, and 3 bases had no gene match. Germline assignment: CDR1 LGHDT and CDR2 YNNKEL (reference sequence). The CDR3 has 15 amino acids. TCRdb reanalysed the 5' RACE reads using MiXCR and keeps one entry per CDR3 protein. Here the sample spans 230,000 or so distinct CDR3 sequences, 3.6% being singletons. This clonotype showed up many times. Its antigen remains unknown. This clonotype was sampled from a man in his late teens or twenties who received the YFV17D yellow fever vaccine. The specimen was PBMCs, collected 15 days after the yellow fever booster vaccination. This rearrangement joins TRBV3-1 to TRBJ2-1; 8 bases are a match to TRBD2. CDR3 residues: CASSQDELADNEQFF. DNA for the CDR3: TGTGCCAGCAGCCAAGATGAACTAGCGGACAATGAGCAGTTCTTC.